Following are 15 T cell receptor beta chains from one sample sequenced in a study of beta chain features in type 1 diabetes. Expressed TCRB transcripts got sequenced, as all isolated RNA was reverse transcribed. The repertoire was sequenced with immunoSEQ multiplex PCR; TCRdb's copy has only in-frame clones and lacks some. The sample has 240,000 or so clones, around 26% seen once; the top ten hold roughly 4.1%. Material: central memory CD4+ T cells from blood. The origin of the receptors is a man aged 25 to 45 in good health.

This clone was seen a handful of times. The gene calls are TRBV6-5 and TRBJ1-6; D gene ambiguous. CDR3 length: 13 amino acids. Trimming removed 6 bases at V and 9 bases at J, with 12 bases between. The germline V gene has CDR1 MNHEY and CDR2 SVGAGI. CDR3 region: CASSPLNSSPLHF. Here the CDR3 DNA reads TGTGCCAGCAGCCCCCTCAATAGTTCACCCCTCCACTTT.

The chain has TRBV10-3 and TRBJ1-5; D possibly corresponds to TRBD1 (5 bases). Germline V gene sequence: CDR1 ENHRY, CDR2 SYGVKD. The CDR3 is made up of 14 amino acids. The V end lost 3 bases, the J end lost 5 bases, and 11 bases lay between the germline ends. CDR3 nucleotides: TGTGCCATCAGTGACAGGGCTCTTGATCAGCCCCAGCATTTT. Its translation is CAISDRALDQPQHF.

The chain employs TRBV19 and TRBJ1-5; weak D call: TRBD1 (6 bases). This CDR3 comprises 13 residues. Trimming removed 8 bases from V and 7 bases from J, with 15 bases in between. Germline V gene sequence: CDR1 LNHDA, CDR2 SQIVND (reference sequence). DNA for the CDR3: TGTGCCAGTGGGCGAGGGGGGCCCCAGCCCCAGCATTTT. Protein: CASGRGGPQPQHF.

The chain is built from TRBV28 and TRBJ2-1, with D perhaps given as TRBD1 or TRBD2 (5 bases each). Trimming took off 6 bases at V and 9 bases at J, with 21 bases between the two ends. Germline CDR1 and CDR2: MDHEN and SYDVKM. The CDR3 has 15 residues. CDR3 protein: CASSHRGRTFLEQFF. Written as DNA, the CDR3 is TGTGCCAGCAGCCACCGGGGCAGAACCTTCCTTGAGCAGTTCTTC.

This rearrangement joins TRBV9 to TRBJ1-2; D perhaps matches TRBD1 (5 bases). Germline V gene sequence: CDR1 SGDLS, CDR2 YYNGEE. The CDR3 has 14 amino acids. Between the trimmed V and J ends, which lost 0 bases and 4 bases, there was a span of 10 bases. CDR3 region: CASSVDQGSYGYTF. The CDR3 nucleotides are TGTGCCAGCAGCGTAGATCAGGGCTCCTATGGCTACACCTTC.

There are a few counts of this clone. This chain joins TRBV7-2 and TRBJ2-3; D remains unclear. Germline V gene sequence: CDR1 SGHTA, CDR2 FQGNSA. V was clipped by 1 base and J by 3 bases, with 8 bases between them. This CDR3 is 14 amino acids long. The CDR3 protein is CASSLVARTDTQYF. In DNA form, the CDR3 reads TGTGCCAGCAGCTTAGTTGCTAGAACAGATACGCAGTATTTT.

This clone came up a few times. The chain carries TRBV30 and TRBJ1-2, with a weak D call TRBD1 (6 bases). CDR3 size: 14 residues. Trimming removed 2 bases at V and 3 bases at J, with 13 bases between. From germline, CDR1 is GTSNPN and CDR2 SVGIG (reference sequence). Here the CDR3 reads CAWSSSTGHYGYTF. The DNA of the CDR3 is TGTGCCTGGAGTTCCTCTACAGGGCACTATGGCTACACCTTC.

The gene calls are TRBV6-5 and TRBJ1-1; 7 bases fit TRBD1. Per the germline V gene, CDR1 is MNHEY and CDR2 is SVGAGI. The junction had 2 bases not matched to a gene; V was cut back by 6 bases and J by 1 base. This CDR3 is 13 amino acids long. CDR3 region: CASRQGWNTEAFF. CDR3 nucleotides: TGTGCCAGCAGACAGGGGTGGAACACTGAAGCTTTCTTT.

The chain links TRBV10-3 to TRBJ2-1; 9 bases map to TRBD2. The CDR3 loop spans 15 amino acids. Germline loops: CDR1 ENHRY, CDR2 SYGVKD. The ends lost 8 bases at V and 8 bases at J; junction bases unmatched: 13. This chain's CDR3 is CAIGSGRRRGDEQFF. CDR3 in DNA: TGTGCCATCGGGAGCGGGAGGCGACGCGGGGATGAGCAGTTCTTC.

A single count supports this clone. The V and J genes are TRBV7-2 and TRBJ2-5; possibly TRBD1 or TRBD2 for D (5 bases each). The germline V gene encodes CDR1 SGHTA and CDR2 FQGNSA. The V end lost 2 bases, the J end lost 5 bases, and 18 bases lay between the germline ends. The CDR3 contains 16 residues. The CDR3 sequence is CASSLLSGRIEETQYF. As DNA, the CDR3 is TGTGCCAGCAGCTTACTATCGGGACGGATTGAGGAGACCCAGTACTTC. The full variable domain, rest sourced from reference TRBV7-2 and TRBJ2-5, is GAGVSQSPSNKVTEKGKDVELRCDPISGHTALYWYRQSLGQGLEFLIYFQGNSAPDKSGLPSDRFSAERTGGSVSTLTIQRTQQEDSAVYLCASSLLSGRIEETQYFGPGTRLLVL.

As for this clone: The same CDR3 arises from other DNA sequences in this sample as well. The V and J genes are TRBV7-6 and TRBJ1-2; weak D call: TRBD1 (6 bases). This CDR3 contains 13 residues. Germline CDR1 is SGHVS and CDR2 is FNYEAQ. V shed 5 bases and J shed 2 bases, with 9 bases lying between them. The DNA for the CDR3 is TGTGCCAGCAGCCCACAGGGAAACTATGGCTACACCTTC. As protein: CASSPQGNYGYTF. Filled out from reference TRBV7-6 and TRBJ1-2, the complete variable domain reads GAGVSQSPRYKVTKRGQDVALRCDPISGHVSLYWYRQALGQGPEFLTYFNYEAQQDKSGLPNDRFSAERPEGSISTLTIQRTEQRDSAMYRCASSPQGNYGYTFGSGTRLTVV.

V is TRBV30 and J is TRBJ2-5, with TRBD2 identical over 7 bases. The CDR3 consists of 15 residues. Losses at the gene ends were 0 bases for V and 5 bases for J; bases not matched to a gene: 9. Germline-derived CDR1 and CDR2 are GTSNPN and SVGIG (reference sequence). The CDR3 bases are TGTGCCTGGAGTGTAGGGACTATGTCGGCCGAGACCCAGTACTTC. Protein: CAWSVGTMSAETQYF.

The J gene is TRBJ1-5, the V gene TRBV19; weak D call: TRBD1 (5 bases). The CDR3 is made up of 15 amino acids. The germline V gene encodes CDR1 LNHDA and CDR2 SQIVND (reference sequence). V lost 6 bases and J 10 bases, leaving 22 bases between the germline ends. The CDR3 DNA follows: TGTGCCAGTAGCCCCGGGGGGGAAAGAAGCGGACCCCAGCATTTT. Its translation is CASSPGGERSGPQHF.

This chain links TRBV19 with TRBJ2-7, with D possibly TRBD1 on 6 matching bases. Germline V CDR1 and CDR2: LNHDA, SQIVND (reference sequence). V was trimmed by 2 bases and J by 1 base, leaving 9 bases between them. The CDR3 runs to 14 residues. The CDR3 protein is CASSITQGSYEQYF. The DNA of the CDR3 is TGTGCCAGTAGTATAACACAGGGTTCCTACGAGCAGTACTTC.

This chain joins TRBV7-6 and TRBJ1-3, with D unresolved. From germline, CDR1 is SGHVS and CDR2 FNYEAQ. Trimming cost V 2 bases and J 0 bases, with 2 bases left between them. The CDR3 has 13 amino acids. CDR3 sequence reads: CASSLSSGNTIYF. The DNA of the CDR3 is TGTGCCAGCAGCTTAAGCTCTGGAAACACCATATATTTT.